This TCR beta chain was identified during a study of persistence of HIV-infected CD4 T cells (TCRdb year 2020). Background for the entire study: Participants had been on suppressive ART for a median of roughly 8 years. Peripheral blood samples of up to about 200 mL were obtained at multiple time points, with the exception of two participants, for whom leukapheresis was performed at a single time point. Anti-CD3/anti-CD28 stimulation activated a higher proportion of cells, with a lower memory fraction, than antigen stimulation. The study isolated CMV- and HIV-1 Gag-responding CD4+ T cells from ART-treated individuals to examine antigen-driven clonal expansion of HIV-1-infected cells. TCRbeta sequencing assessed the clonality of all cells in each sorted population, while proviral sequencing assessed the clonality of infected cells. The TCR cluster analysis across participants included under ten participants for CMV and roughly 7 participants for Gag.

Overall study results and their limits: Within the same sorted populations, how oligoclonal the TCRs were correlated with how oligoclonal the proviruses were. Enrichment of degenerate expanded CDR3beta sequences was found in antigen-responding cells, suggesting convergent selection of CD4+ responses to CMV and Gag. Restriction of bulk TCR analyses to the rare CMV-responding cells that actually carried HIV-1 proviruses was not possible. Only a small number of individuals took part in the study, and the range of antigens tested was limited. TCRbeta richness in CMV- and Gag-responding cells was significantly lower than in anti-CD3/anti-CD28-responding cells; CMV-responding cells had higher oligoclonality than CD3/CD28-stimulated and Gag-responding cells.

The treatment or condition tag for this specimen amounts to: suppressive antiretroviral therapy. As a nonspecific positive control representing the CD4+ T cell repertoire, cells were stimulated with anti-CD3/anti-CD28 magnetic beads. CD4+ T cells that responded were sorted based on upregulation of both CD40 ligand and CD69. HIV-1-infected adults in whom suppressive ART had been started during chronic infection were enrolled as participants. For at least 4 years, participants had undetectable plasma HIV-1 RNA, below 50 copies/mL. To be included, participants needed a CD4+ T cell count above 400 cells/uL and a positive CMV serology. Before stimulation, PBMCs were isolated using density centrifugation and then depleted of CD8+ T cells. CD8-depleted PBMCs were stimulated for approximately 18 hours with anti-CD28/CD49d costimulation, CD40-blocking antibody and enfuvirtide to prevent new infections. Cell sorting was done on a Beckman Coulter MoFlo Legacy or XDP sorter, and dead cells were excluded with propidium iodide. Genomic DNA was extracted with the QIAamp DNA Mini Kit for samples above one million cells, otherwise with the Quick-DNA Microprep Kit.

Reading from cysteine to phenylalanine, the CDR3 counts 13 amino acids. Kept here is only the CDR3 DNA, which spans 39 bases and is read in frame from base 1. CDR1 WSHSY and CDR2 SAAADI were looked up in the germline V gene. V gives up 6 bases and J gives up 1 base, and the segment between their germline ends measures 9 bases. About this clone itself: Its antigen is unknown. No clone much larger than this one lies a single base away; base qualities are absent.

The immunoSEQ hsTCRB assay version 4, run in survey mode, was used to sequence TCRbeta repertoires from genomic DNA. Genomic DNA was diluted to roughly 9.2 ng/uL, using up to roughly 1 ug per sample for TCRbeta sequencing. The paper's data handling went like this. TCRbeta data were analyzed in ImmunoSeq Analyzer 3.0, with diversity computed on productive nucleotide rearrangements. Using the Immunarch R package, lower-bound TCR diversity was estimated with the improved Chao index and clonality was estimated with the Gini coefficient. Different nucleotide rearrangements encoding the same CDR3beta amino acid sequence were treated as distinct clonotypes. Differential abundance analysis found TCRbeta sequences that were significantly enriched in antigen-responding cells compared with anti-CD3/anti-CD28-activated cells. Using predicted peptide-MHC specificity as the basis, GLIPH2 grouped TCRs into clusters, both for each participant individually and for the merged data sets that combined participants. This is the immuneACCESS table as TCRdb keeps it, with only in-frame sequences that have V and J called. A part of the clones is gone; compared with another copy, unresolved V genes explain less than half, and the rest is unexplained. V, J and clone size derive from that table, while D and trimming were established from the DNA sequence. The sample table lists about 43,000 clones, about 90% of them with a count of one. Just over 1% of the sample rests with the top ten.

The specimen was CD4+ T cells sorted from PBMCs after roughly 18-hour stimulation, collected from a patient who received antiretroviral therapy. The cell subset or site label, read with the paper, signifies: CD40L+CD69+ CD4 T cells responding to anti-CD3/anti-CD28 beads, representing the overall repertoire. The sequence links TRBV10-2 to TRBJ1-2, with the D segment identity uncertain. This clonotype was sampled from an adult man with HIV who was CMV-seropositive. At the DNA level, the sequence is TGCGCCAGCAGCTCGGAGGGTAACTATGGCTACACCTTC. Translated, it reads CASSSEGNYGYTF.